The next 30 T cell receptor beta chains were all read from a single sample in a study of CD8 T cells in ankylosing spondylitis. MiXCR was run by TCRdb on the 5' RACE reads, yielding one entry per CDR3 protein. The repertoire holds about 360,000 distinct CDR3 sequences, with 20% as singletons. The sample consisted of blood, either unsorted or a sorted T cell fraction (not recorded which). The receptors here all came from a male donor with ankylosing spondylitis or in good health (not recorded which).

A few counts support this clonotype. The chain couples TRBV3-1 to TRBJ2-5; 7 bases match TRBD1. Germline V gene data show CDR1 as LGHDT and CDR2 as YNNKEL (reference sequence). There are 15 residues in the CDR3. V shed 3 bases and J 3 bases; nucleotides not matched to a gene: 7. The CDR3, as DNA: TGTGCCAGCAGCCAGGGACAGCTAATAAAAGAGACCCAGTACTTC. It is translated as CASSQGQLIKETQYF.

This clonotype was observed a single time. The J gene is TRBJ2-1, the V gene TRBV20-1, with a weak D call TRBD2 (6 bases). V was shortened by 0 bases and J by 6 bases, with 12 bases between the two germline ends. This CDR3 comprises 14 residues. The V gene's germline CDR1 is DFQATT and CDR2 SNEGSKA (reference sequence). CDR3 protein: CSARDLEGSNEQFF. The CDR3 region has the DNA TGCAGTGCTAGAGATCTGGAGGGTAGCAATGAGCAGTTCTTC.

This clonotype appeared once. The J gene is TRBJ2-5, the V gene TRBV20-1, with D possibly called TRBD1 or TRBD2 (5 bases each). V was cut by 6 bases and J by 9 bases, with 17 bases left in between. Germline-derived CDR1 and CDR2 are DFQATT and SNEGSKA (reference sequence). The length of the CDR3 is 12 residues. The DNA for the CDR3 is TGCAGTGCCGGAGACCTGGGGGTGTCCCAGTACTTC. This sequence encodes CSAGDLGVSQYF.

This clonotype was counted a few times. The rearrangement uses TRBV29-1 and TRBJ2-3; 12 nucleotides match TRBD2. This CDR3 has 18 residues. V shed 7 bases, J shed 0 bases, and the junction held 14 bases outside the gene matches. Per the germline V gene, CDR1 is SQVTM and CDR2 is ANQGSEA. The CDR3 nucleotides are TGCAGCGCCCACCTCGGACTAGCGGGGTTCTCTAGCACAGATACGCAGTATTTT. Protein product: CSAHLGLAGFSSTDTQYF.

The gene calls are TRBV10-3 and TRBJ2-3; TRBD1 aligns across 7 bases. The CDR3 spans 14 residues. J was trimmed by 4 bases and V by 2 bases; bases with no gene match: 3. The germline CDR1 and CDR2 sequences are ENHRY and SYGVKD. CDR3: CAISEDREPDTQYF. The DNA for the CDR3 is TGTGCCATCAGTGAGGACAGGGAGCCAGATACGCAGTATTTT.

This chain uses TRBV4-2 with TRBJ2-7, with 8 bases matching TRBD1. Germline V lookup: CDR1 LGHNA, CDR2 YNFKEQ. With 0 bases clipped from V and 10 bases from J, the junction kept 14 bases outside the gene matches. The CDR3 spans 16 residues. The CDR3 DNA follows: TGTGCCAGCAGCCAAGATATCGAGGACAGGGTGGTGGAACAGTACTTC. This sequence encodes CASSQDIEDRVVEQYF.

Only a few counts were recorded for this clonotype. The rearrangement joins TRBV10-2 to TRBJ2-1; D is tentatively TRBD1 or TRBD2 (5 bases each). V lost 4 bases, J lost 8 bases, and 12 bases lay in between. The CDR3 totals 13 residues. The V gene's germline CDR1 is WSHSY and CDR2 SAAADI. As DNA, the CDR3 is TGCGCCAGCAGTGCGGGGACCACCGATGAGCAGTTCTTC. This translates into CASSAGTTDEQFF.

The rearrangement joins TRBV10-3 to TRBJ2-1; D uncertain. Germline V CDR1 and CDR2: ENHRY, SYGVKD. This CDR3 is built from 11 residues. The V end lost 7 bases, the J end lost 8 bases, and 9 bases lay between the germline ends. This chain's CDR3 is CAITEGYEQFF. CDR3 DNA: TGTGCCATCACCGAAGGATATGAGCAGTTCTTC.

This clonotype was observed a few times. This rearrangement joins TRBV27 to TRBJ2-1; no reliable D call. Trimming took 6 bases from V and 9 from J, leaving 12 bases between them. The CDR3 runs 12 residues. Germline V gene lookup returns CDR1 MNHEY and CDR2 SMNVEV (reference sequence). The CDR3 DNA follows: TGTGCCAGCAGACCGTCCGTTGGTGAGCAGTTCTTC. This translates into CASRPSVGEQFF.

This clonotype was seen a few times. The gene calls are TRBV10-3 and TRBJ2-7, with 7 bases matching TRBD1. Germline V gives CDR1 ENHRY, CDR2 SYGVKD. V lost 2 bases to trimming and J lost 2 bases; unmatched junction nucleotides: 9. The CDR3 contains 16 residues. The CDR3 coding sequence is TGTGCCATCAGTGAGCCACAGGGGATTGGCACCTACGAGCAGTACTTC. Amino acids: CAISEPQGIGTYEQYF.

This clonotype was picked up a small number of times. Here the CDR3 reads CASQVGTNTGELFF. The CDR3 nucleotides read TGTGCCTCGCAAGTAGGGACAAACACCGGGGAGCTGTTTTTT. The chain combines TRBV12-3 or TRBV12-4 with TRBJ2-2; tentative D call: TRBD1 (6 bases). This CDR3 has 14 amino acids. Deletions cut 11 bases from V and 2 bases from J, with 15 bases between.

Here the CDR3 DNA reads TGCGCCAGCAGCTCTAACTCACAGGGGCCTCACCAAGAGACCCAGTACTTC. Its translation is CASSSNSQGPHQETQYF. The rearrangement joins TRBV5-1 to TRBJ2-5, with 7 bases matching TRBD1. Trimming at V came to 3 bases and at J to 0 bases, leaving 11 bases not matched to a gene. The germline V gene has CDR1 SGHRS and CDR2 YFSETQ. The CDR3 extends over 17 amino acids.

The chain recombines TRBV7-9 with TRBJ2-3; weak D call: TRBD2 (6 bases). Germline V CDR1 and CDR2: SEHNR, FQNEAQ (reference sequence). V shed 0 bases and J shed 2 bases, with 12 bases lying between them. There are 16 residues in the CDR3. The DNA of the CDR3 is TGTGCCAGCAGCTTAGCAACGGGACTTTCCACAGATACGCAGTATTTT. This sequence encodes CASSLATGLSTDTQYF.

CDR3 sequence reads: CASRPRELSTDTQYF. The CDR3 nucleotides read TGTGCCAGCAGGCCGCGGGAGCTTAGCACAGATACGCAGTATTTT. The chain links TRBV7-3 to TRBJ2-3, with TRBD2 identical over 7 bases. Germline CDR1 and CDR2: SGHTA and FQGTGA. This CDR3 comprises 15 residues. J was trimmed by 0 bases and V by 6 bases; bases with no gene match: 6.

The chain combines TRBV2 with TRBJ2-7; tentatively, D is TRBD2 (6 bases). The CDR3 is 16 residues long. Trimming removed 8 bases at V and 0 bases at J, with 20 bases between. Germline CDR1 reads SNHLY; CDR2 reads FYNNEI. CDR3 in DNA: TGTGCCAGCGACCCGGGCGCTAGCGCTAGCTCCTACGAGCAGTACTTC. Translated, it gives CASDPGASASSYEQYF.

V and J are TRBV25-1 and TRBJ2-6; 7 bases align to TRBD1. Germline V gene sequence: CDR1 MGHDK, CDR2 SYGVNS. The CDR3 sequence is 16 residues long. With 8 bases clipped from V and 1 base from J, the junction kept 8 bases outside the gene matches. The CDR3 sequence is CASLGTDASGANVLTF. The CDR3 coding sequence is TGTGCCAGCCTGGGGACAGACGCTTCTGGGGCCAACGTCCTGACTTTC.

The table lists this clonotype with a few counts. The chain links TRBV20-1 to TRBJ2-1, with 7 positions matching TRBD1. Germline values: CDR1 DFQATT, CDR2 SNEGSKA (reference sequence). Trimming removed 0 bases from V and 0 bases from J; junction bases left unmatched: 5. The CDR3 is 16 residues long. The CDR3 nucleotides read TGCAGTGCTAGAGATTCTCGGGACAGCTCCTACAATGAGCAGTTCTTC. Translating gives CSARDSRDSSYNEQFF.

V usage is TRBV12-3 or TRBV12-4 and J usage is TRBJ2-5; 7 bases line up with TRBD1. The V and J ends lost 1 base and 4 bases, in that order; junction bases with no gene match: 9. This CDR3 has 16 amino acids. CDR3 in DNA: TGTGCCAGCAGTTTAGAGCACAGGGGAGCAGGAGAGACCCAGTACTTC. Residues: CASSLEHRGAGETQYF.

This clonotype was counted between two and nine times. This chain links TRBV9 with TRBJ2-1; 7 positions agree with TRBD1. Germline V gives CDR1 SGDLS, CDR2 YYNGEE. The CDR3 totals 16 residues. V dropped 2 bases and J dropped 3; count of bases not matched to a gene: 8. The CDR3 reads CASSVTGARLYNEQFF. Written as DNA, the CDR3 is TGTGCCAGCAGCGTTACAGGGGCCCGGCTCTACAATGAGCAGTTCTTC.

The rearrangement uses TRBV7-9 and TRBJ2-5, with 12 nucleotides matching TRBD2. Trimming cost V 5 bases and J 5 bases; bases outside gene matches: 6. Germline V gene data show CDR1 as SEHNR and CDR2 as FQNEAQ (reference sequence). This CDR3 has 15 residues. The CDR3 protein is CASSRLAGAYETQYF. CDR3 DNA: TGTGCCAGCAGCCGACTAGCGGGGGCCTATGAGACCCAGTACTTC.

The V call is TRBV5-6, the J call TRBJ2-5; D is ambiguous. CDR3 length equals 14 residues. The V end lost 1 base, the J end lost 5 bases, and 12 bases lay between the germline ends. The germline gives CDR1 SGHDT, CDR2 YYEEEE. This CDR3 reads CASSLRDPSETQYF. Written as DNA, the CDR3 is TGTGCCAGCAGCTTGCGAGACCCCAGCGAGACCCAGTACTTC.

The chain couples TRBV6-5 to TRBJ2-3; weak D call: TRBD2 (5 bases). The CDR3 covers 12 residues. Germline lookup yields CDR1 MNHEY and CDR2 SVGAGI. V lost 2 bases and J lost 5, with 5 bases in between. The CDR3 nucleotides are TGTGCCAGCAGTTACGAGGGAGATACGCAGTATTTT. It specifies CASSYEGDTQYF.

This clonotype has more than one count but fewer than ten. The DNA for the CDR3 is TGCGCCAGCAGGGATGGGACGGTTAGTACAGATACGCAGTATTTT. This sequence encodes CASRDGTVSTDTQYF. V is TRBV5-1 and J is TRBJ2-3, with D possibly being TRBD1 or TRBD2 (5 bases each). The CDR3 has 15 residues. CDR1 SGHRS and CDR2 YFSETQ come from the germline V gene. V lost 5 bases and J lost 3, with 16 bases in between.

DNA of the CDR3: TGTGCCAGCAGCTTAATCCCGGCGGGAGGGGGGAATGAGCAGTTCTTC. This encodes CASSLIPAGGGNEQFF. This chain joins TRBV11-2 and TRBJ2-1; 9 bases align to TRBD2. J gave up 7 bases and V 2 bases, and 9 bases lay outside the gene matches. The CDR3 runs 16 residues. Germline V gene data show CDR1 as SGHAT and CDR2 as FQNNGV.

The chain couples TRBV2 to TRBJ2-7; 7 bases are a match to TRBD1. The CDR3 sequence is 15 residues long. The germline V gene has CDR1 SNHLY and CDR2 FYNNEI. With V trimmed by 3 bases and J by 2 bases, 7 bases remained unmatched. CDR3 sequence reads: CASSDLDRITYEQYF. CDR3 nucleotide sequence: TGTGCCAGCAGTGACTTGGACAGGATTACCTACGAGCAGTACTTC.

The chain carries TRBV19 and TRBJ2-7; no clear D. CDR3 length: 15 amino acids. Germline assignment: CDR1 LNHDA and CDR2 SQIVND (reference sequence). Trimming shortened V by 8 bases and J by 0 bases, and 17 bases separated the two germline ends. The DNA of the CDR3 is TGTGCCAGTGCCCCCACGCGGCAGAGCTCCTACGAGCAGTACTTC. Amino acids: CASAPTRQSSYEQYF.

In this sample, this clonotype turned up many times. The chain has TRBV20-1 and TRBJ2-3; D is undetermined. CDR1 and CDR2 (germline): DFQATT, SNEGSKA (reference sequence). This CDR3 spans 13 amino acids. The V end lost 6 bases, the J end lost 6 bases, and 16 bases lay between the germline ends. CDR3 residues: CSAFPPRHDTQYF. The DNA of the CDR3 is TGCAGTGCCTTCCCACCTCGACATGATACGCAGTATTTT.

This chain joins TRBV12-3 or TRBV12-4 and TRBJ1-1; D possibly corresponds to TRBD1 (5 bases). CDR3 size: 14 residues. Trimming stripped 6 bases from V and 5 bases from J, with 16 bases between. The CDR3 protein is CASRNPGTATEAFF. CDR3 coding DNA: TGTGCCAGCAGGAACCCCGGGACTGCGACTGAAGCTTTCTTT.

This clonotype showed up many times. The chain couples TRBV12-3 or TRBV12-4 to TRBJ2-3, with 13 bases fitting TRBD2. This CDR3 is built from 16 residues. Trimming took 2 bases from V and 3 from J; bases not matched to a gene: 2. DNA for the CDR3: TGTGCCAGCAGTTTAAGACTAGCGGGGGGTACAGATACGCAGTATTTT. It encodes CASSLRLAGGTDTQYF.

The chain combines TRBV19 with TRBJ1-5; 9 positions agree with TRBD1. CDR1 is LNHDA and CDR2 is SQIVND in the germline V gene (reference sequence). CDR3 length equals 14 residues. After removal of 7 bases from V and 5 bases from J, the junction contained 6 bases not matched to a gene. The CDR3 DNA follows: TGTGCCAGTAACACCGGGACAGGGTATCAGCCCCAGCATTTT. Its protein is CASNTGTGYQPQHF.